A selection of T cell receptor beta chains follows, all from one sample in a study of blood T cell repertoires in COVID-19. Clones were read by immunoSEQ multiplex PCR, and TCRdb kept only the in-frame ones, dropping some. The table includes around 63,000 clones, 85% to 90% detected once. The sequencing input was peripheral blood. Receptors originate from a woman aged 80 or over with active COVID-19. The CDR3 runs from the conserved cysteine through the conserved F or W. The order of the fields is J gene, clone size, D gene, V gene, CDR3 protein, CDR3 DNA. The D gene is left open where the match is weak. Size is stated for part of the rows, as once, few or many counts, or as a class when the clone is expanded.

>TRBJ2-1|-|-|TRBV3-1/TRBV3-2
CASSQLGREQFF
TGTGCCAGCAGCCAATTGGGCCGTGAGCAGTTCTTC
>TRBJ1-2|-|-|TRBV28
CASSPLFSGLDGYTF
TGTGCCAGCAGTCCCCTCTTTTCCGGGTTGGATGGCTACACCTTC
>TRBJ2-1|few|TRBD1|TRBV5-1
CASSPRGTGSNEQFF
TGCGCCAGCAGCCCCCGAGGGACAGGGTCTAATGAGCAGTTCTTC
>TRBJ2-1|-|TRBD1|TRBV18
CASLMQGAYNEQFF
TGTGCCAGCTTGATGCAGGGGGCATACAATGAGCAGTTCTTC
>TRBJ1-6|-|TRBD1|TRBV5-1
CASSPGGQSRSPLHF
TGCGCCAGCAGCCCCGGGGGACAGTCGCGTTCACCCCTCCACTTT
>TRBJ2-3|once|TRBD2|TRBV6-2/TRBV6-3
CASSYPSTSGGRTDTQYF
TGTGCCAGCAGTTACCCTTCAACTAGCGGGGGTAGGACAGATACGCAGTATTTT
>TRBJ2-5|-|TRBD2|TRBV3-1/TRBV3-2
CASRSSGVGRETQYF
TGTGCCAGCAGGTCCAGCGGGGTGGGGCGAGAGACCCAGTACTTC
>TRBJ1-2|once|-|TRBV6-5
CASSRTRAPRYGYTF
TGTGCCAGCAGCCGTACCCGAGCTCCCCGCTATGGCTACACCTTC
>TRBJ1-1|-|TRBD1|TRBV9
CASSPRDRENTEAFF
TGTGCCAGCAGCCCCCGGGACAGGGAGAACACTGAAGCTTTCTTT
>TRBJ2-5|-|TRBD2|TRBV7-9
CASRSSGGETQYF
TGTGCCAGCAGGTCTAGCGGGGGCGAGACCCAGTACTTC
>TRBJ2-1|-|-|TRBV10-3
CAISESQVLNEQFF
TGTGCCATCAGTGAGTCACAGGTCCTCAATGAGCAGTTCTTC
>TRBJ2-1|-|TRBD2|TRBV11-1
CASVTGGNYNEQFF
TGTGCCAGCGTTACGGGGGGGAATTACAATGAGCAGTTCTTC
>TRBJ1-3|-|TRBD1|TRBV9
CASSVGKDRSSGNTIYF
TGTGCCAGCAGCGTAGGGAAGGACAGGAGCTCTGGAAACACCATATATTTT
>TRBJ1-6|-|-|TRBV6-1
CASSEFRASNSPLHF
TGTGCCAGCAGTGAATTCAGGGCCAGCAATTCACCCCTCCACTTT
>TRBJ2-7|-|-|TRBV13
CASSLGGAVNEQYF
TGTGCCAGCAGCTTAGGGGGAGCAGTCAACGAGCAGTACTTC
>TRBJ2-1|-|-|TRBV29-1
CSVEADSYNEQFF
TGCAGCGTTGAAGCGGACAGCTACAATGAGCAGTTCTTC
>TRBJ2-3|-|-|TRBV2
CASSGGYTDTQYF
TGTGCCAGCAGTGGGGGCTACACAGATACGCAGTATTTT
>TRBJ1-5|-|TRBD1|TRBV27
CASSLQGAGNQPQHF
TGTGCCAGCAGTCTACAGGGGGCAGGCAATCAGCCCCAGCATTTT
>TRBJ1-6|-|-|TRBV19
CASSFRAPDSPLHF
TGTGCCAGTAGTTTCCGTGCTCCGGATTCACCCCTCCACTTT
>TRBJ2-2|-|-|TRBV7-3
CASSIDTGELFF
TGTGCCAGCAGCATAGACACCGGGGAGCTGTTTTTT
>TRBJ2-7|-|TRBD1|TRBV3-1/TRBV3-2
CASSPPWEAGGFYEQYF
TGTGCCAGCAGCCCCCCCTGGGAGGCAGGGGGCTTCTACGAGCAGTACTTC
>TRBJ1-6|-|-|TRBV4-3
CASSQVVQGLSPLHF
TGCGCCAGCAGCCAAGTTGTGCAGGGGCTATCACCCCTCCACTTT
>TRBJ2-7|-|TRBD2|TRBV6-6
CASSRYLSGGEYEQYF
TGTGCCAGCAGTCGGTATCTTAGCGGGGGGGAATACGAGCAGTACTTC
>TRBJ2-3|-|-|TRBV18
CASSTVWGGTDTQYF
TGTGCCAGCTCAACGGTTTGGGGCGGCACAGATACGCAGTATTTT
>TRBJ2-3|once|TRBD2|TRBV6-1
CASSESPWRGGGDTQYF
TGTGCCAGCAGTGAATCTCCCTGGCGGGGGGGCGGAGATACGCAGTATTTT
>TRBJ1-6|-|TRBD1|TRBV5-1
CASSSQGAGSPLHF
TGCGCCAGCAGCTCACAGGGGGCTGGATCACCCCTCCACTTT
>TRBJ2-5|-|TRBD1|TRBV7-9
CASSLMDRGRFFSRETQYF
TGTGCCAGCAGCTTAATGGACAGGGGGCGCTTTTTTAGTCGAGAGACCCAGTACTTC
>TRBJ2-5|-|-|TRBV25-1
CASSPSWGRQETQYF
TGTGCCAGCAGTCCCTCTTGGGGGCGGCAAGAGACCCAGTACTTC
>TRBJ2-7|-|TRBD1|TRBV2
CASGQGINYEQYF
TGTGCCAGTGGACAGGGAATAAACTACGAGCAGTACTTC